This is a list of T cell receptor beta chains from one sample in a study of technical replicates of blood from several donors. TCRdb's table, derived via immunoSEQ multiplex PCR, lists solely in-frame clones and lacks some. The sample shows some 62,000 clones, 85% to 90% of them seen only once. What was sequenced was PBMCs. The receptors shown here come from a human donor in good health. Some clones in this sample may be carry-over from other donors' samples. Each CDR3 is given with its conserved first and last residue. Fields, in order: D gene, J gene, clone size, V gene, CDR3 DNA, CDR3 protein. D genes are given only for firm matches. Expanded clones are given a class, and other clones once, few, many or no size at all.

TRBD2	TRBJ2-1	.	TRBV30	TGTGCCTGGAGTGTACGGCTAGCGGGAGTCAATGAGCAGTTCTTC	CAWSVRLAGVNEQFF
.	TRBJ2-2	few	TRBV4-2	TGTGCCAGCAGCCAAGACACGAACACCGGGGAGCTGTTTTTT	CASSQDTNTGELFF
.	TRBJ2-5	.	TRBV11-2	TGTGCCAGCAGCTCAAGTAGCGCACAAGAGACCCAGTACTTC	CASSSSSAQETQYF
TRBD1	TRBJ2-1	.	TRBV9	TGTGCCAGCAGCGCGGGACAGGGGGCTTACAATGAGCAGTTCTTC	CASSAGQGAYNEQFF
TRBD2	TRBJ2-3	.	TRBV30	TGTGCCTGGAGTGTGCTAGCGGGAAGGGATACGCAGTATTTT	CAWSVLAGRDTQYF
TRBD1	TRBJ2-7	.	TRBV29-1	TGCAGCGTTGAAGATCCCCTTGACAGGGCGACCTCCTACGAGCAGTACTTC	CSVEDPLDRATSYEQYF
.	TRBJ1-3	.	TRBV6-6	TGTGCCAGCAGAATCCTCTCTGGAAACACCATATATTTT	CASRILSGNTIYF
TRBD1	TRBJ1-1	few	TRBV4-2	TGTGCCAGCAGCCCTGGACGCGGACAGGGACCCATGAACACTGAAGCTTTCTTT	CASSPGRGQGPMNTEAFF
.	TRBJ2-7	once	TRBV21-1	TGTGCCAGCAGCAACGGGGAACCGGGACAGGTGCCTCTGGAGCAGTACTTC	CASSNGEPGQVPLEQYF
TRBD1	TRBJ1-6	few	TRBV18	TGTGCCAGCTCACCAATAGGACAGGGGTTTTCACCCCTCCACTTT	CASSPIGQGFSPLHF
TRBD1	TRBJ2-7	.	TRBV13	TGTGCCAGCAGCTTCATTTCTCCGGACAGGGACCCCTACGAGCAGTACTTC	CASSFISPDRDPYEQYF
.	TRBJ2-7	.	TRBV2	TGTGCCAGCAGTGGGCAGGGAATCTACGAGCAGTACTTC	CASSGQGIYEQYF
TRBD1	TRBJ1-5	.	TRBV7-6	TGTGCCAGCAGCTCAGGGGGGAATCAGCCCCAGCATTTT	CASSSGGNQPQHF
.	TRBJ2-5	.	TRBV29-1	TGCAGCGTGCTAAGGGGGATCGAGACCCAGTACTTC	CSVLRGIETQYF
.	TRBJ2-3	.	TRBV5-1	TGCGCCAGCAGCTCCGGGACTGGGGGCACAGATACGCAGTATTTT	CASSSGTGGTDTQYF
.	TRBJ2-6	.	TRBV7-3	TGTGCCAGCAGCTTGCCAGGATACTCTGGGGCCAACGTCCTGACTTTC	CASSLPGYSGANVLTF
.	TRBJ2-6	.	TRBV5-6	TGTGCCAGCAGCTTAATTGGGTCAGGATTAACCTCTGGGGCCAACGTCCTGACTTTC	CASSLIGSGLTSGANVLTF
.	TRBJ1-5	.	TRBV27	TGTGCCAGCAGTCCCAGGTGGCTGATCTCAAATCAGCCCCAGCATTTT	CASSPRWLISNQPQHF
.	TRBJ2-5	.	TRBV5-1	TGCGCCAGCAGCTTGGTATCGGAGACCCAGTACTTC	CASSLVSETQYF
TRBD2	TRBJ2-7	.	TRBV11-3	TGTGCCAGCAGCCCCGGGGGGACCTACGAGCAGTACTTC	CASSPGGTYEQYF
.	TRBJ1-1	.	TRBV2	TGTGCCAGCAGCCTAAGGGGCAGAGGGAACACTGAAGCTTTCTTT	CASSLRGRGNTEAFF
TRBD1	TRBJ1-1	.	TRBV30	TGTGCCTGGAGCACAGGGGCGAATACTGAAGCTTTCTTT	CAWSTGANTEAFF
.	TRBJ1-5	.	TRBV6-1	TGTGCCAGCACCCCCCATGGGGCTAGCAATCAGCCCCAGCATTTT	CASTPHGASNQPQHF
.	TRBJ2-1	.	TRBV7-9	TGTGCTACAACCGAGGGCGTAGGACGTGAGCAGTTCTTC	CATTEGVGREQFF
TRBD2	TRBJ2-3	.	TRBV7-8	TGTGCCAGCAGCGGGCGGACTAGATTATTGTCTAGCACAGATACGCAGTATTTT	CASSGRTRLLSSTDTQYF
TRBD1	TRBJ1-2	.	TRBV5-6	TGTGCCAGCAGCTTTTGGACAGGCCGGCTTAACTATGGCTACACCTTC	CASSFWTGRLNYGYTF
.	TRBJ1-1	.	TRBV7-8	TGTGCCAGCAGCTTAAACGCAGGATCGAACACTGAAGCTTTCTTT	CASSLNAGSNTEAFF
TRBD1	TRBJ2-7	.	TRBV11-2	TGTGCCAGCAGCTTAGGGACAGGTAATCGTTACGAGCAGTACTTC	CASSLGTGNRYEQYF
TRBD2	TRBJ2-5	.	TRBV7-2	TGTGCCAGCAGCTTAAGAGGACTAGCACCAGCGGGGGAGACCCAGTACTTC	CASSLRGLAPAGETQYF
TRBD2	TRBJ2-5	.	TRBV7-2	TGTGCCAGCAGCTTTGGGACTAGCGGGGGTCAGACCCAGTACTTC	CASSFGTSGGQTQYF
TRBD1	TRBJ2-7	once	TRBV4-2	TGTGCCAGCAGCCAAGATCGAGGGGGCGGCGAGCAGTACTTC	CASSQDRGGGEQYF
.	TRBJ2-7	.	TRBV6-1	TGTGCCAGCAGGGGAGGATTCTACGAGCAGTACTTC	CASRGGFYEQYF
.	TRBJ1-1	once	TRBV6-5	TGTGCCAGCCTATCTCGATATGGGGGGGTTCCTGAAGCTTTCTTT	CASLSRYGGVPEAFF
.	TRBJ1-2	.	TRBV21-1	TGTGCCAGCAGCGGCCTTTTATACGGGAAGAACTATGGCTACACCTTC	CASSGLLYGKNYGYTF
TRBD2	TRBJ2-3	.	TRBV2	TGTGCCAGCAGCGGACTAGCGGCCACAGATACGCAGTATTTT	CASSGLAATDTQYF
TRBD2	TRBJ2-7	.	TRBV15	TGTGCCACCAGTTCGGAGCGACTAGCGGGGATGTACGAGCAGTACTTC	CATSSERLAGMYEQYF
.	TRBJ2-5	.	TRBV18	TGTGCCAGCTCACCTGGCCAGCAAGAGACCCAGTACTTC	CASSPGQQETQYF
.	TRBJ1-6	few	TRBV13	TGTGCCAGCAGCTTAGGGCAGGGGTATTCACCCCTCCACTTT	CASSLGQGYSPLHF
TRBD1	TRBJ2-1	.	TRBV5-1	TGCGCCAGCAGCTTGGTTTGGGACAGGGGGCCTGTTGAGCAGTTCTTC	CASSLVWDRGPVEQFF
TRBD1	TRBJ1-1	.	TRBV10-2	TGCGCCAGTAACAACCTACAGGGGTTGGCTTTCTTT	CASNNLQGLAFF
TRBD2	TRBJ2-3	.	TRBV4-3	TGCGCCAGCAGCCACCGGGCCATAGCGGGAGATACGCAGTATTTT	CASSHRAIAGDTQYF
TRBD2	TRBJ2-1	.	TRBV11-2	TGTGCCAGCAGCCCAGTCCCCCGTAGCGGGAGTAAGAATGAGCAGTTCTTC	CASSPVPRSGSKNEQFF
TRBD2	TRBJ2-3	.	TRBV5-1	TGCGCCAGCAGCTTTGACGCGGGGGTAGATACGCAGTATTTT	CASSFDAGVDTQYF